The 5 T cell receptor beta chains given below trace back to one sample, sequenced in a study of somatic mutations in cytotoxic T cells in rheumatoid arthritis. Clones were read by immunoSEQ multiplex PCR, and TCRdb kept only the in-frame ones, dropping some. The sample has roughly 16,000 clones, approximately 80% seen once. The source material was CD8+ T cells sorted from blood. The receptors here all came from an adult with rheumatoid arthritis.

This clone came up once. The rearrangement joins TRBV6-5 to TRBJ1-5; D gene unclear. V lost 0 bases and J lost 2, with 8 bases in between. Germline loops: CDR1 MNHEY, CDR2 SVGAGI. This CDR3 spans 15 amino acids. The CDR3 is CASSYSIGGNQPQHF. In nucleotides, the CDR3 is TGTGCCAGCAGTTACTCGATCGGGGGCAATCAGCCCCAGCATTTT.

The rearrangement joins TRBV5-4 to TRBJ1-2; D uncertain. Between the trimmed V and J ends, which lost 2 bases and 8 bases, there was a span of 7 bases. Germline lookup yields CDR1 SGHNT and CDR2 YYREEE (reference sequence). The CDR3 runs 11 residues. The CDR3 loop is CASSFLGGYTF. CDR3 nucleotide sequence: TGTGCCAGCAGCTTCTTGGGGGGCTACACCTTC.

This chain links TRBV9 with TRBJ2-3; D is possibly TRBD1 (5 bases). Between the trimmed V and J ends, which lost 0 bases and 4 bases, there was a span of 18 bases. The length of the CDR3 is 17 residues. Looked up from germline, CDR1 is SGDLS and CDR2 is YYNGEE. The CDR3 region is CASSVARASKGSDTQYF. The CDR3 nucleotides are TGTGCCAGCAGCGTAGCCCGGGCCTCAAAGGGGTCAGATACGCAGTATTTT.

This clone turned up a few times. The CDR3 sequence: CASSLEEGNEQFF. CDR3 bases: TGTGCCAGCAGCTTAGAAGAAGGCAATGAGCAGTTCTTC. The chain uses TRBV7-6 and TRBJ2-1; no clear D gene. The CDR3 has 13 residues. The V end lost 1 base, the J end lost 6 bases, and 7 bases lay between the germline ends. Germline lookup yields CDR1 SGHVS and CDR2 FNYEAQ.

This clone was seen a few times. The CDR3 DNA is TGTGCCAGCAGCTTAGAGTCAGCACTGGGGGAGACCCAGTACTTC. Translated: CASSLESALGETQYF. The chain uses TRBV7-6 and TRBJ2-5, with no clear D. Per the germline V gene, CDR1 is SGHVS and CDR2 is FNYEAQ. The germline V and J ends were trimmed by 1 base and 5 bases, with 14 bases remaining between them. CDR3 size: 15 residues.